Listed here is a single T cell receptor (beta chain). The specificity of this receptor is unknown. One base away there is no much larger clone; base qualities are not given. The CDR3 holds 15 amino acids from the cysteine to the phenylalanine. Only the CDR3 region is kept as DNA, spanning 45 bases read in frame from base 1. Relative to germline, V is 4 bases shorter and J is 1 base shorter, with 13 bases between their ends. Reading the germline V gene (reference sequence) gives CDR1 SGHNT and CDR2 YYREEE. This entry belongs to a study of shared clonotypes between healthy human individuals (dated by TCRdb to 2019 to 2021). The study in broad terms: A couple of women and a few men aged 18 to 49 years were included in the cohort. Per donor, three plates each were used for CD4 naive and CD4 memory, two for CD8 naive, and one for CD8 memory. Each donor's leukapheresis produced roughly between roughly 0.85 and 9.5 billion PBMCs. To increase sequencing depth and limit assay-specific biases, TCR repertoire library preparation and sequencing were carried out by different laboratories using diverse techniques. To estimate repertoire size and how much clonotypes are shared between individuals, the study performed deep sequencing of blood TCR repertoires from about 5 healthy adults. Findings and caveats that apply to the study as a whole: Sharing across several donors was observed for approximately 4.6% of naive CD4, 3.5% of naive CD8, roughly 2.3% of memory CD4, and roughly 0.43% of memory CD8 clonotypes. Pairwise subsampling led to the expectation that sequencing depth would affect the degree of clonotype sharing among donors. Because the study included only a small number of donors, the genetic and exposure-history diversity represented was limited. Clonotypes shared by all four sorted-subset donors showed higher generation probabilities than non-shared clonotypes. Naive subsets generally had larger estimated clonotype richness than memory subsets did. Sampling was limited to blood, and TCR repertoires in tissue likely differ from TCR repertoires in blood. Rarefaction of sorted-subset datasets indicated incomplete sequencing despite the large sequencing depth.

Donors were healthy HIV-negative adults with no recently reported acute infections or vaccinations. Every donor was a Caucasian adult residing in Nashville, Tennessee, USA. CD4+ T cells were enriched through magnetic negative selection, after which naive cells were positively selected on CD45RA and the remaining negative fraction served as the memory subset. Blood was obtained by leukapheresis, after which PBMCs were separated by Ficoll-Histopaque density gradient centrifugation and cryopreserved in liquid nitrogen vapor phase. Analytical flow cytometry was used to check the purity and quantity of each magnetically sorted T cell population. Genomic DNA was isolated from each sorted fraction and quantified by UV absorbance on a Nanodrop 2000c. Using the deep immunoSEQ assay, TCR CDR3 regions were amplified from genomic DNA by multiplex PCR. Extracted genomic DNA from each cell subset was spread evenly across all wells of several immunoSEQ 96-well plates, with each plate serving as a replicate. Each replicate PCR for sorted subsets received about 220 ng genomic DNA, equal to about 30,000 T cell genomes. The purified libraries were quantified using a Qubit 3.0 fluorometer, sized with a Bioanalyzer 2100, and then quantified again using the KAPA Library Quantification kit. Each immunoSEQ 96-well plate was sequenced on its own single-read 150-cycle Illumina NextSeq 550 flow cell. The authors' analysis ran thus. Because the immunoSEQ output held only junctional sequences and lacked quality scores, the filtering could not match the filtering applied to full-length reads. To assign V/J genes and CDR3, sequences were annotated against IMGT germline references using PyIR, a Python wrapper for IgBLAST v1.9. Any read was removed if the V/J assignment was weak (E-value above 1e-6), the CDR3 was missing, or the read contained stop codons, out-of-frame junctions, or ambiguous translated residues. V3J clonotypes were defined as sequences sharing an identical inferred V gene, J gene, and CDR3 amino acid sequence. To compute the percentage overlap between repertoires, the number of shared unique clonotypes was divided by the size of the smaller repertoire. Repertoire richness was assessed with RTK rarefaction, the Chao1 estimator, and Recon v2.1 estimates of unobserved clonotypes. Generation probabilities for all TCRbeta clonotypes obtained by the gDNA method from a handful of donors were computed using OLGA. The immuneACCESS repertoire file appears here via TCRdb, limited to in-frame rearrangements. These files lack a portion of the clones; in checked studies, under half of the deficit traces to unresolved V genes, and the cause of the others is not known. V, J and clone size are those of that table, while D and trimming were read from the DNA. Here the sample has millions of clones; roughly 95% occur a single time. The ten largest make up 0.13% of the sample.

The sequenced sample consisted of naive CD4+ T cells sorted from blood. In the paper's terms, the cell subset or site label means: CD45RA+ positively selected. The receptor chain draws on TRBV5-4 and TRBJ2-3; a tentative D match to TRBD1 spans 5 bases. The receptor was derived from a man between 18 and 29 years old in good health. CDR3 reads: CASSPGRAGTDTQYF. The nucleotides are TGTGCCAGCAGCCCGGGCAGGGCGGGCACAGATACGCAGTATTTT.